This T cell receptor beta chain was observed in a study of shared clonotypes between healthy human individuals. Study overall: A donor's plate count was three for CD4 naive and three for CD4 memory; CD8 naive had two and CD8 memory one.

Naive CD8 populations comprised CD45RO-negative cells positively selected for CCR7, excluding terminally differentiated effector memory CD45RA+ cells. The data were produced by immunoSEQ multiplex PCR, yet TCRdb's version contains in-frame clones alone and is incomplete. The data hold fewer than 1 million clones, with roughly 96% observed a single time. V shed 3 bases and J shed 0 bases, with 14 bases lying between them. The V gene's germline CDR1 is SEHNR and CDR2 FQNEAQ (reference sequence). The CDR3 covers 17 residues. The TCR sequence derives from a young man in good health. The chain combines TRBV7-9 with TRBJ2-2; D remains ambiguous. Sequenced material: naive CD8+ T cells sorted from blood. The CDR3 sequence: CASSFLFGVANTGELFF. CDR3 coding DNA: TGTGCCAGCAGCTTTTTATTCGGAGTGGCGAACACCGGGGAGCTGTTTTTT. Full variable domain (remainder filled in from reference TRBV7-9 and TRBJ2-2): DTGVSQNPRHKITKRGQNVTFRCDPISEHNRLYWYRQTLGQGPEFLTYFQNEAQLEKSRLLSDRFSAERPKGSFSTLEIQRTEQGDSAMYLCASSFLFGVANTGELFFGEGSRLTVL.